This TCR beta chain comes out of a study of OX40 agonist ivuxolimab in advanced cancers. Findings of the study overall: At doses 0.1 to 3.0 mg/kg, CD4+ and CD8+ clones expanded.

Concerning this clone: Antigen: not known.

TCRdb's table, derived via immunoSEQ multiplex PCR, lists solely in-frame clones and lacks some. Of about 35,000 clones listed, around 83% are singletons. CDR3 size: 16 residues. Trimming pared 0 bases from V and 4 bases from J, leaving 15 bases between. Germline loops: CDR1 SGHRS, CDR2 YFSETQ. This receptor was obtained from an adult with an advanced solid tumor such as melanoma, head and neck, liver or kidney cancer. The chain is built from TRBV5-1 and TRBJ2-3; D not resolved. The input for sequencing was CD4+ or CD8+ T cells sorted from blood, taken in a trial of the OX40 agonist ivuxolimab. The CDR3 DNA reads TGCGCCAGCAGCTTGGTGATAGGGCCTAACCCAGATACGCAGTATTTT. Translation: CASSLVIGPNPDTQYF. Full variable domain (missing parts from reference TRBV5-1 and TRBJ2-3): KAGVTQTPRYLIKTRGQQVTLSCSPISGHRSVSWYQQTPGQGLQFLFEYFSETQRNKGNFPGRFSGRQFSNSRSEMNVSTLELGDSALYLCASSLVIGPNPDTQYFGPGTRLTVL.